Listed here are 21 T cell receptor beta chains from one sample, sequenced in a study of blood T cell repertoires in COVID-19 (TCRdb year 2020). The method was the immunoSEQ multiplex PCR assay. TCRdb carries this immuneACCESS record with in-frame sequences only. Its versions omit some clonotypes, under half of them owing to an unresolved V gene in the studies checked, with the rest unexplained. The sample contains more than 35,000 clones, just under 70% of them found a single time. Roughly 6.3% of the sample is held by the ten biggest clonotypes. The material sequenced was peripheral blood. The receptors shown here come from a man of 80 years or more with acute or convalescent COVID-19.

This clone was detected a few times. The chain is built from TRBV30 and TRBJ1-2; maybe TRBD1 (6 bases). V was pared by 7 bases and J by 3 bases, with 18 bases between. The length of the CDR3 is 14 residues. Germline V gene sequence: CDR1 GTSNPN, CDR2 SVGIG (reference sequence). CDR3 protein: CASPGGGADYGYTF. Here the CDR3 DNA reads TGTGCCTCCCCCGGGGGGGGCGCCGACTATGGCTACACCTTC.

This clone was counted only a few times. The V call is TRBV14, the J call TRBJ2-2, with unresolved D. Trimming removed 4 bases from V and 0 bases from J, with 9 bases in between. This CDR3 contains 15 residues. Germline-derived CDR1 and CDR2 are SGHDN and FVKESK. CDR3 coding DNA: TGTGCCAGCAGCCCTATTGCGGCGAACACCGGGGAGCTGTTTTTT. It is translated as CASSPIAANTGELFF. Drawing the rest from reference TRBV14 and TRBJ2-2, the complete variable domain is EAGVTQFPSHSVIEKGQTVTLRCDPISGHDNLYWYRRVMGKEIKFLLHFVKESKQDESGMPNNRFLAERTGGTYSTLKVQPAELEDSGVYFCASSPIAANTGELFFGEGSRLTVL.

In its sample, this clone was seen once. This chain joins TRBV6-6 and TRBJ1-2; 7 bases match TRBD1. Trimming at V came to 7 bases and at J to 2 bases, leaving 7 bases not matched to a gene. The CDR3 has 14 amino acids. The germline CDR1 and CDR2 sequences are MNHNY and SVGAGI (reference sequence). DNA for the CDR3: TGTGCCAGCACGGGACAGCCCCCGAACTATGGCTACACCTTC. It yields the protein CASTGQPPNYGYTF.

The genes are TRBV7-8 and TRBJ1-1, with a weak D call TRBD1 (6 bases). The length of the CDR3 is 14 residues. V was shortened by 5 bases and J by 8 bases, with 18 bases between the two germline ends. Germline V gene lookup returns CDR1 SGHVS and CDR2 FQNEAQ. The CDR3 DNA sequence: TGTGCCAGCAGCCCCACTGTATGGGGACAAGAAGCTTTCTTT. Translated: CASSPTVWGQEAFF.

J is TRBJ2-7 and V is TRBV5-1, with D maybe TRBD1 (6 bases). This CDR3 has 16 residues. The germline gives CDR1 SGHRS, CDR2 YFSETQ. Trimming took off 0 bases at V and 0 bases at J, with 13 bases between the two ends. Here the CDR3 reads CASSLENRAPSYEQYF. The CDR3 region has the DNA TGCGCCAGCAGCTTGGAGAACAGGGCGCCCTCCTACGAGCAGTACTTC.

The V and J genes are TRBV4-3 and TRBJ1-3; possibly TRBD1 for D (5 bases). Deletions cut 1 base from V and 5 bases from J, with 12 bases between. The CDR3 length is 15 residues. The germline gives CDR1 LGHNA, CDR2 YSLEER. CDR3 residues: CASSQATAGRNTIYF. CDR3 nucleotides: TGCGCCAGCAGCCAAGCTACGGCAGGGAGAAACACCATATATTTT.

This clone was detected only once. V usage is TRBV19 and J usage is TRBJ2-7, with 10 positions matching TRBD1. Germline trimming cut 1 base from V and 2 bases from J; bases unmatched to any gene: 5. The CDR3 has 16 residues. Germline V lookup: CDR1 LNHDA, CDR2 SQIVND (reference sequence). The CDR3 loop is CASSIAGTGAPYEQYF. The DNA for the CDR3 is TGTGCCAGTAGTATAGCGGGGACAGGGGCCCCCTACGAGCAGTACTTC.

This clone has a single count. The chain combines TRBV10-2 with TRBJ2-1; D might be TRBD2 (6 bases). The V gene lost 7 bases and the J gene lost 7 bases, with 17 bases spanning the gap. Per the germline V gene, CDR1 is WSHSY and CDR2 is SAAADI. The CDR3 spans 14 residues. CDR3 nucleotides: TGCGCCAGCATGGGTAGCGGACTATGGAATGAGCAGTTCTTC. Translated, it gives CASMGSGLWNEQFF.

The chain recombines TRBV5-5 with TRBJ1-4, with 7 positions matching TRBD1. The V and J ends lost 4 bases and 8 bases, in that order; junction bases with no gene match: 8. The germline V gene encodes CDR1 SGHKS and CDR2 YYEKEE (reference sequence). The length of the CDR3 is 14 residues. The CDR3 DNA is TGTGCCAGCAGCAGAGACAGGGTGGCGGAAAAACTGTTTTTT. Amino acid sequence: CASSRDRVAEKLFF.

Only a few counts were recorded for this clone. This chain joins TRBV2 and TRBJ1-1; 8 bases are a match to TRBD1. The V and J ends lost 5 bases and 6 bases, in that order; junction bases with no gene match: 5. CDR3 length: 13 amino acids. Looked up from germline, CDR1 is SNHLY and CDR2 is FYNNEI. The DNA of the CDR3 is TGTGCCAGCAGTCTGGACAGGGTCGCTGAAGCTTTCTTT. Translated: CASSLDRVAEAFF.

This chain connects TRBV19 to TRBJ2-1; maybe TRBD1 (6 bases). Trimming pared 5 bases from V and 7 bases from J, leaving 9 bases between. From germline, CDR1 is LNHDA and CDR2 SQIVND (reference sequence). The CDR3 runs 12 residues. CDR3 sequence (DNA): TGTGCCAGTAGTTACAGGGAGAATGAGCAGTTCTTC. Amino acids: CASSYRENEQFF.

CDR3 loop: CASSPTGGGDQPQHF. CDR3 coding DNA: TGTGCCAGCAGCCCTACAGGGGGCGGCGATCAGCCCCAGCATTTT. The chain links TRBV11-2 to TRBJ1-5; TRBD1 agrees at 9 bases. Losses at the gene ends were 5 bases for V and 5 bases for J; bases not matched to a gene: 7. The CDR3 extends over 15 amino acids. Germline loops: CDR1 SGHAT, CDR2 FQNNGV.

The CDR3 DNA reads TGTGCCAGCAGCTTAACAGGGGGCGTTCATCAGCCCCAGCATTTT. Encoded protein: CASSLTGGVHQPQHF. This chain connects TRBV7-2 to TRBJ1-5, with 9 bases that match TRBD1. Germline V gene data show CDR1 as SGHTA and CDR2 as FQGNSA. The V segment lost 2 bases and the J segment 5 bases; nucleotides outside the gene matches: 4. The CDR3 covers 15 residues.

The chain is built from TRBV27 and TRBJ2-1; maybe TRBD2 (6 bases). V shed 4 bases and J shed 6 bases, with 22 bases lying between them. In germline, CDR1 is MNHEY, CDR2 SMNVEV (reference sequence). The CDR3 runs 17 residues. CDR3 protein: CASSSSGGAGRPNEQFF. The CDR3 coding sequence is TGTGCCAGCAGTTCGTCCGGAGGGGCGGGCCGGCCCAATGAGCAGTTCTTC.

This clone was found a few times. The chain carries TRBV12-3 or TRBV12-4 and TRBJ1-2, with 7 bases aligning to TRBD1. The CDR3 totals 13 residues. V lost 10 bases to trimming and J lost 4 bases; unmatched junction nucleotides: 9. The CDR3, as DNA: TGTGCCATCAACCTTCGGGACAGCTATGGCTACACCTTC. This translates into CAINLRDSYGYTF.

The chain joins TRBV27 to TRBJ1-1, with 8 bases that match TRBD1. Looked up from germline, CDR1 is MNHEY and CDR2 is SMNVEV (reference sequence). This CDR3 is built from 12 residues. With V trimmed by 6 bases and J by 6 bases, 3 bases remained unmatched. CDR3 DNA: TGTGCCAGCAGACGGACAGGGTCTGAAGCTTTCTTT. Its translation: CASRRTGSEAFF.

The V call is TRBV6-2 or TRBV6-3, the J call TRBJ2-1; 7 bases are shared with TRBD2. The CDR3 sequence is 15 residues long. Germline trimming cut 0 bases from V and 9 bases from J; bases unmatched to any gene: 8. The germline V gene encodes CDR1 MNHEY and CDR2 SVGEGT. The CDR3 here is CASSYSSLAAREQFF. The CDR3 DNA reads as TGTGCCAGCAGTTACTCGTCTCTAGCGGCCCGTGAGCAGTTCTTC.

This clone occurred once. The rearrangement uses TRBV12-3 or TRBV12-4 and TRBJ1-6; D remains ambiguous. Trimming shortened V by 8 bases and J by 0 bases, and 5 bases separated the two germline ends. The length of the CDR3 is 13 residues. This CDR3 is CASGSSYNSPLHF. The CDR3 region has the DNA TGTGCCAGCGGGAGCTCCTATAATTCACCCCTCCACTTT.

This chain connects TRBV11-2 to TRBJ1-1; D remains ambiguous. The germline V gene has CDR1 SGHAT and CDR2 FQNNGV. This CDR3 has 14 residues. Trimming took 5 bases from V and 5 from J, leaving 15 bases between them. The CDR3 region has the DNA TGTGCCAGCAGCGGAGGGAGGGTGAGGACTGAAGCTTTCTTT. It encodes CASSGGRVRTEAFF.

This clone appeared a few times. The chain joins TRBV5-5 to TRBJ1-2, with a tentative D call TRBD1 (6 bases). The length of the CDR3 is 15 residues. Germline-derived CDR1 and CDR2 are SGHKS and YYEKEE (reference sequence). V was shortened by 3 bases and J by 4 bases, with 16 bases between the two germline ends. The CDR3 is CASSSVTGPIYGYTF. CDR3 in DNA: TGTGCCAGCAGCTCGGTGACAGGCCCAATCTATGGCTACACCTTC.

This clone was observed a single time. The genes are TRBV18 and TRBJ2-5, with 7 bases that match TRBD1. Germline lookup yields CDR1 KGHSH and CDR2 LQKENI. The V gene end was trimmed by 4 bases and the J gene end by 2 bases; junction bases not matched to a gene: 4. The CDR3 extends over 14 amino acids. This CDR3 reads CASSLGTAQETQYF. Written as DNA, the CDR3 is TGTGCCAGCTCACTCGGGACAGCGCAAGAGACCCAGTACTTC. The full variable domain, completed using reference TRBV18 and TRBJ2-5, is NAGVMQNPRHLVRRRGQEARLRCSPMKGHSHVYWYRQLPEEGLKFMVYLQKENIIDESGMPKERFSAEFPKEGPSILRIQQVVRGDSAAYFCASSLGTAQETQYFGPGTRLLVL.